The next 14 T cell receptor beta chains were all read from a single sample in a study of T cell responses to AZD1222 COVID-19 vaccine. Sequencing used immunoSEQ multiplex PCR; TCRdb keeps in-frame clones, though not all of them. The sample shows roughly 120,000 clones, 88% of them seen only once. Sample: peripheral blood, taken on day 0 of AZD1222 vaccination. These receptors were collected from an adult in good health.

This rearrangement joins TRBV6-5 to TRBJ1-6, with unresolved D. CDR1 MNHEY and CDR2 SVGAGI come from the germline V gene. The CDR3 has 16 amino acids. V was pared by 4 bases and J by 3 bases, with 13 bases between. The CDR3 DNA reads as TGTGCCAGCAGTTTAACGGACGGACTCTATAATTCACCCCTCCACTTT. Protein product: CASSLTDGLYNSPLHF.

This chain connects TRBV4-3 to TRBJ2-6, with unresolved D. The CDR3 has 14 residues. Trimming took off 8 bases at V and 2 bases at J, with 10 bases between the two ends. The germline V gene encodes CDR1 LGHNA and CDR2 YSLEER. CDR3 sequence reads: CASSPGAGANVLTF. CDR3 in DNA: TGCGCCAGCTCCCCAGGCGCTGGGGCCAACGTCCTGACTTTC.

The chain carries TRBV29-1 and TRBJ2-1, with 12 nucleotides matching TRBD1. The germline V gene has CDR1 SQVTM and CDR2 ANQGSEA. The CDR3 sequence is 14 residues long. Trimming cost V 4 bases and J 9 bases; bases outside gene matches: 7. The CDR3 here is CSVVEGQGAGEQFF. CDR3 in DNA: TGCAGCGTTGTTGAGGGACAGGGGGCAGGTGAGCAGTTCTTC.

This clone showed up just once. This chain connects TRBV5-4 to TRBJ1-1; possibly TRBD1 for D (6 bases). Trimming shortened V by 2 bases and J by 2 bases, and 13 bases separated the two germline ends. This CDR3 region has 15 residues. Germline V lookup: CDR1 SGHNT, CDR2 YYREEE (reference sequence). CDR3: CASSFAGTINTEAFF. The CDR3 DNA reads TGTGCCAGCAGCTTCGCCGGGACAATCAACACTGAAGCTTTCTTT. The whole variable domain, filled in from reference TRBV5-4 and TRBJ1-1, reads ETGVTQSPTHLIKTRGQQVTLRCSSQSGHNTVSWYQQALGQGPQFIFQYYREEENGRGNFPPRFSGLQFPNYSSELNVNALELDDSALYLCASSFAGTINTEAFFGQGTRLTVV.

This clone was observed a few times. This chain links TRBV27 with TRBJ2-7; D remains unclear. V dropped 8 bases and J dropped 0 bases, with 11 bases sitting between them. The CDR3 has 13 residues. The V gene's germline CDR1 is MNHEY and CDR2 SMNVEV (reference sequence). The CDR3 nucleotides read TGTGCCAGCGGTCGGGCAGTCTCCTACGAGCAGTACTTC. Protein product: CASGRAVSYEQYF.

The chain recombines TRBV19 with TRBJ1-4, with a possible D match to TRBD1 (6 bases). There are 17 residues in the CDR3. Germline V gives CDR1 LNHDA, CDR2 SQIVND (reference sequence). Trimming stripped 5 bases from V and 0 bases from J, with 16 bases between. CDR3 residues: CASSLRGPRSTNEKLFF. The CDR3 nucleotides read TGTGCCAGTAGTCTCCGGGGGCCCCGATCAACTAATGAAAAACTGTTTTTT.

For this clone: This sample also contains other DNA sequences that code for the same CDR3. The V gene is TRBV12-3 or TRBV12-4, the J gene TRBJ1-2, with TRBD1 as a possible D gene (5 bases). The CDR3 is made up of 12 amino acids. The V end was cut by 3 bases, the J end by 5 bases, with 7 bases between. CDR3 amino acids: CASSLTAYGYTF. CDR3 coding DNA: TGTGCCAGCAGTTTGACAGCTTATGGCTACACCTTC.

The chain employs TRBV7-2 and TRBJ2-4, with D perhaps TRBD1 or TRBD2 (6 bases each). Germline CDR1 SGHTA, CDR2 FQGNSA. This CDR3 spans 15 amino acids. V shed 5 bases and J shed 7 bases, with 18 bases lying between them. CDR3 region: CASSRQTGTVNIQYF. CDR3 DNA sequence: TGTGCCAGCAGCCGTCAAACAGGGACTGTTAACATTCAGTACTTC.

The chain joins TRBV3-1 (or the pseudogene TRBV3-2) to TRBJ2-3; a weak D match, TRBD1 (7 bases). Trimming removed 4 bases from V and 2 bases from J, with 13 bases in between. Germline V gives CDR1 LGHDT, CDR2 YNNKEL (reference sequence). The CDR3 sequence is 15 residues long. DNA for the CDR3: TGTGCCAGCAGCCTACAGGGGACTCTCACAGATACGCAGTATTTT. Its translation: CASSLQGTLTDTQYF.

V usage is TRBV18 and J usage is TRBJ2-1, with 12 bases identical to TRBD2. The CDR3 is made up of 18 amino acids. CDR1 is KGHSH, CDR2 LQKENI, per germline. V gave up 9 bases and J gave up 5 bases; unmatched junction bases: 17. The CDR3 region has the DNA TGTGCCAGTTTCATGGAGACTAGCGGGGGTCATAAGAACAATGAGCAGTTCTTC. Its translation is CASFMETSGGHKNNEQFF.

This sequence joins TRBV3-1 (or the pseudogene TRBV3-2) and TRBJ2-3, with TRBD1 identical over 8 bases. CDR3 length equals 14 residues. The V segment lost 1 base and the J segment 6 bases; nucleotides outside the gene matches: 3. The germline gives CDR1 LGHDT, CDR2 YNNKEL (reference sequence). For the CDR3, the DNA is TGTGCCAGCAGCCAAGCGACAGGGGCGGATACGCAGTATTTT. It codes for CASSQATGADTQYF.

The genes are TRBV19 and TRBJ2-2; D unclear. The V gene lost 5 bases and the J gene lost 4 bases, with 11 bases spanning the gap. In germline, CDR1 is LNHDA, CDR2 SQIVND (reference sequence). The CDR3 consists of 14 residues. CDR3 in amino acids: CASSLQDSTGELFF. The CDR3 DNA reads as TGTGCCAGTAGTCTCCAAGATAGCACCGGGGAGCTGTTTTTT. Based on the CDR3 plus reference TRBV19 and TRBJ2-2, the full variable domain is DGGITQSPKYLFRKEGQNVTLSCEQNLNHDAMYWYRQDPGQGLRLIYYSQIVNDFQKGDIAEGYSVSREKKESFPLTVTSAQKNPTAFYLCASSLQDSTGELFFGEGSRLTVL.

The rearrangement uses TRBV6-6 and TRBJ1-3; the D is unclear. Germline V gene sequence: CDR1 MNHNY, CDR2 SVGAGI (reference sequence). V dropped 7 bases and J dropped 2 bases, with 9 bases sitting between them. CDR3 size: 13 residues. Written as DNA, the CDR3 is TGTGCCAGCACCCTCGAGACTGGAAACACCATATATTTT. The encoded protein is CASTLETGNTIYF.

The CDR3 bases are TGCGCCAGCAGCCAGAAGAGGGGGGTTGGCAATCAGCCCCAGCATTTT. It is translated as CASSQKRGVGNQPQHF. The chain has TRBV4-3 and TRBJ1-5, with a weak D call TRBD1 (6 bases). The CDR3 runs to 16 residues. V lost 3 bases, J lost 2 bases, and 14 bases lay in between. Germline-derived CDR1 and CDR2 are LGHNA and YSLEER.